The present TCR beta chain was sequenced within a study of CDR3 diversity in severe acne. This clonotype was seen at least ten times. V gave up 2 bases and J gave up 7 bases; unmatched junction bases: 2. The CDR3 has 13 residues. Germline lookup yields CDR1 DFQATT and CDR2 SNEGSKA (reference sequence). One entry per CDR3 protein results from TCRdb running MiXCR on the PCR reads. The sample records more than 80,000 distinct CDR3 sequences, 49% being singletons. The rearrangement joins TRBV20-1 to TRBJ2-2; TRBD2 agrees at 9 bases. What was sequenced was blood. This TCR derives from a male donor with severe acne vulgaris. The CDR3 bases are TGCAGTGCTAGAAAAGCGGGGGGCGGGGAGCTGTTTTTT. This translates into CSARKAGGGELFF.